This T cell receptor beta chain is from a study of persistence of HIV-infected CD4 T cells. On the study more broadly: Isolated cells were CMV- and HIV-1 Gag-responding CD4+ T cells. Study results and caveats: Rare CMV-responding cells carrying HIV-1 proviruses were not analyzed separately for TCR.

The stimulus was an HIV-1 Gag 15-mer peptide pool, about 1 ug/peptide/mL. Sorted nonresponding memory CD4+ T cells were CD40L-negative, CD69-negative, CD45RO-high. Adults with HIV-1 started suppressive ART while chronically infected. Inclusion required CMV-positive serology and CD4+ counts above 400 cells/uL. A remark on this clone: Its specificity is not known.

This was the immunoSEQ version 4 assay in survey mode. Sequenced by immunoSEQ multiplex PCR; TCRdb stores in-frame clones only, minus some. The sample lists about 40,000 clones; more than 75% were seen once. Germline CDR1 is SGHTS and CDR2 is YDEGEE. The CDR3 runs 16 residues. Trimming took 4 bases from V and 0 from J, leaving 14 bases between them. The chain employs TRBV5-8 and TRBJ2-4, with D perhaps matching TRBD1 (6 bases). This TCR was recovered from an adult man with HIV who was CMV-seropositive. Sequenced material: CD4+ T cells sorted from PBMCs after 18-hour stimulation, taken from a patient who received antiretroviral therapy. The CDR3 DNA is TGTGCCAGCAGCCAAAGACAGGCTCTAGCCAAAAACATTCAGTACTTC. Translating gives CASSQRQALAKNIQYF.